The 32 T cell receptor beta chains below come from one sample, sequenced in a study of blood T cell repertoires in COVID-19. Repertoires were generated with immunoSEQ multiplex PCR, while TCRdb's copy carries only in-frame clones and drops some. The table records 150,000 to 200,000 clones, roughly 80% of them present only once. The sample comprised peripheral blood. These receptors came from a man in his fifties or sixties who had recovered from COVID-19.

In DNA, the CDR3 is TGTGCCAGCAGGAATGGGGGACTAGCGGGAGTACCCCACTACAATGAGCAGTTCTTC. This translates into CASRNGGLAGVPHYNEQFF. The chain combines TRBV13 with TRBJ2-1, with 14 bases identical to TRBD2. V lost 6 bases to trimming and J lost 3 bases; unmatched junction nucleotides: 13. Germline V gene sequence: CDR1 PRHDT, CDR2 FYEKMQ (reference sequence). The CDR3 sequence is 19 residues long.

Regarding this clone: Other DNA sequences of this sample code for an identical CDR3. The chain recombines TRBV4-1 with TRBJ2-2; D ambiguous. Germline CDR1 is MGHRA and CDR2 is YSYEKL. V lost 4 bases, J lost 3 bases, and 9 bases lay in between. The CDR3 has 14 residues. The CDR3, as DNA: TGCGCCAGCAGCCGAACCCGGGACACCGGGGAGCTGTTTTTT. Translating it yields CASSRTRDTGELFF.

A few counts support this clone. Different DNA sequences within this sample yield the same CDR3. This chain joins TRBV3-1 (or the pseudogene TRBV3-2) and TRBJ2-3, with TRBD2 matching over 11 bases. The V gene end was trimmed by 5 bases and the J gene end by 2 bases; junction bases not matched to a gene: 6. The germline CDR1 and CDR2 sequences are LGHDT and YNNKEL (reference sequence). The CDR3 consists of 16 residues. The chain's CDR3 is CASSARLAGNTDTQYF. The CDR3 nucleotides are TGTGCCAGCAGCGCCCGACTAGCGGGGAACACAGATACGCAGTATTTT.

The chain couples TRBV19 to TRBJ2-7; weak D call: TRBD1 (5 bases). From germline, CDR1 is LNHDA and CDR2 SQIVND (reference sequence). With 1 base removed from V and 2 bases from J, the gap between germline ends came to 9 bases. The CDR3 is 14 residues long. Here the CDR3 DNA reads TGTGCCAGTAGTATAGGGGTACAGGCCTACGAGCAGTACTTC. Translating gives CASSIGVQAYEQYF.

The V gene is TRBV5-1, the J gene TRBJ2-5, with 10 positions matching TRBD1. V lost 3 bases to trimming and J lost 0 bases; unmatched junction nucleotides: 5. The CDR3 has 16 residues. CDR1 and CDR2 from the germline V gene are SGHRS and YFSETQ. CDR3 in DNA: TGCGCCAGCAGCTCCAGGGACAGGGGACACCAAGAGACCCAGTACTTC. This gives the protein CASSSRDRGHQETQYF.

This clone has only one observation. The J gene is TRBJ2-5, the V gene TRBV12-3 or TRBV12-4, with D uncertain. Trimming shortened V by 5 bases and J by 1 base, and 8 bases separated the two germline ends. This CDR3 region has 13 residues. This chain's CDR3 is CASSLYSQETQYF. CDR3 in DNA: TGTGCCAGCAGTCTTTACAGCCAAGAGACCCAGTACTTC.

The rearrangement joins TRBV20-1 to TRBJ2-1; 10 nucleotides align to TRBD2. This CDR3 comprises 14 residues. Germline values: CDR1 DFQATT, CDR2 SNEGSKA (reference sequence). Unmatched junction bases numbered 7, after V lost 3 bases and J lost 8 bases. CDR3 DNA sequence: TGCAGTGCTAGTGACGTTCTAGCGGGAGATGAGCAGTTCTTC. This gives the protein CSASDVLAGDEQFF.

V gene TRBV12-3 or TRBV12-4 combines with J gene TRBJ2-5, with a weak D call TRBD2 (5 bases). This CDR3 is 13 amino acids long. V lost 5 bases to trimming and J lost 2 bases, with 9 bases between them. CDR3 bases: TGTGCCAGCAGTCCATCGGGACAAGAGACCCAGTACTTC. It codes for CASSPSGQETQYF.

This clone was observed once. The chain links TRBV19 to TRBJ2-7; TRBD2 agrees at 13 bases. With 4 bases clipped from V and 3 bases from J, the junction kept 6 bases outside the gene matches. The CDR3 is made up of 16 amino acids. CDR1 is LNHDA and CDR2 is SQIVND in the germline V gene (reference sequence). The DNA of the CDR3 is TGTGCCAGTAGTACTAGACGGACTAGCGGGAGCTACGAGCAGTACTTC. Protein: CASSTRRTSGSYEQYF.

CDR3 in DNA: TGTGCCAGTAGTATTGCGGGTCCAAACAATGAGCAGTTCTTC. This codes for CASSIAGPNNEQFF. The chain links TRBV19 to TRBJ2-1, with TRBD2 as a possible D gene (5 bases). The V gene lost 3 bases and the J gene lost 5 bases, with 11 bases spanning the gap. The CDR3 is 14 amino acids. From germline, CDR1 is LNHDA and CDR2 SQIVND (reference sequence).

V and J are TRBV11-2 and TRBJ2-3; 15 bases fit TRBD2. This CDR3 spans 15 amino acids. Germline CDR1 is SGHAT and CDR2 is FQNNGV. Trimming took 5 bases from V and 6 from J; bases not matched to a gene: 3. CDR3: CASSIGTSGRDTQYF. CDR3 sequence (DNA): TGTGCCAGCAGCATTGGGACTAGCGGGAGGGATACGCAGTATTTT.

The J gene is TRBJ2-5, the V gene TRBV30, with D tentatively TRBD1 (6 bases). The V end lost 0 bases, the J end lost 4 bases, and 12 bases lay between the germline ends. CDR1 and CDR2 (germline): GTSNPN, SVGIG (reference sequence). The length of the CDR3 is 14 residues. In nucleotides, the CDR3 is TGTGCCTGGAGTGTGTCAGGGGTCGGAGAGACCCAGTACTTC. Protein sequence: CAWSVSGVGETQYF.

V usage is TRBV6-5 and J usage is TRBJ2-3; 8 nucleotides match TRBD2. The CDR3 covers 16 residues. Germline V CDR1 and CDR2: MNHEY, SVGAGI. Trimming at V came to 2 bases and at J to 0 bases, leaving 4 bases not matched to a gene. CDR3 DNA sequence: TGTGCCAGCAGTTACGCGCTAGCGGGTAGCACAGATACGCAGTATTTT. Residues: CASSYALAGSTDTQYF.

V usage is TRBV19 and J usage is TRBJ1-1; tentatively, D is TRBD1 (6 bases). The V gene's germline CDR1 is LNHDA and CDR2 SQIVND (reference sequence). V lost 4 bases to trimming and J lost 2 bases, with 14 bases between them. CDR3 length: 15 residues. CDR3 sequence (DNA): TGTGCCAGTAGTAATCAGATACAGGGAAACACTGAAGCTTTCTTT. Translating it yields CASSNQIQGNTEAFF.

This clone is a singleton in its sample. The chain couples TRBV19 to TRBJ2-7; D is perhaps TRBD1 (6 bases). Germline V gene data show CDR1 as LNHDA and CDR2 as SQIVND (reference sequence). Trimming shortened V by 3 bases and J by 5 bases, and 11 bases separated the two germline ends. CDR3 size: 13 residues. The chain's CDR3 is CASSITGRDEQYF. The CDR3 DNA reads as TGTGCCAGTAGTATCACAGGGCGGGACGAGCAGTACTTC. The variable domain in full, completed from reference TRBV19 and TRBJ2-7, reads DGGITQSPKYLFRKEGQNVTLSCEQNLNHDAMYWYRQDPGQGLRLIYYSQIVNDFQKGDIAEGYSVSREKKESFPLTVTSAQKNPTAFYLCASSITGRDEQYFGPGTRLTVT.

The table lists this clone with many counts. This chain's CDR3 is CASSSRGRATQYYGYTF. DNA for the CDR3: TGTGCCAGCAGCTCCCGGGGGAGGGCGACCCAATACTATGGCTACACCTTC. This sequence joins TRBV13 and TRBJ1-2, with D perhaps matching TRBD1 (5 bases). Germline loops: CDR1 PRHDT, CDR2 FYEKMQ (reference sequence). V lost 4 bases and J lost 3, with 21 bases in between. This CDR3 contains 17 residues.

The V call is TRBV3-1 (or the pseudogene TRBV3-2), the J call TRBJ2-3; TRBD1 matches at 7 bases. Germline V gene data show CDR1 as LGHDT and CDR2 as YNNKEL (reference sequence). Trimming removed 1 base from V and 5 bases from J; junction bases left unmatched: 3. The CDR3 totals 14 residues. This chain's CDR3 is CASSQAHRGDTQYF. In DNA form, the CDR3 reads TGTGCCAGCAGCCAAGCCCACAGGGGAGATACGCAGTATTTT.

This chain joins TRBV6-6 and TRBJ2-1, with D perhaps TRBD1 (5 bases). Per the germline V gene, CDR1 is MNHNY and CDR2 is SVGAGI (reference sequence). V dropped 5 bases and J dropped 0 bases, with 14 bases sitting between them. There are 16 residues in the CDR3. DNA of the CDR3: TGTGCCAGCAGTCACCCGACAGCTGCCTCCTACAATGAGCAGTTCTTC. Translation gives CASSHPTAASYNEQFF.

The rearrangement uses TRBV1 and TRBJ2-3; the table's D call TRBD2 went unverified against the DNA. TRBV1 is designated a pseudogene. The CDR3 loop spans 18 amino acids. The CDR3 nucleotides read TGCACCAGCAGCCAAGTAGAGACTAGCGGGCCTAAGGGAGATACGCAGTATTTT. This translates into CTSSQVETSGPKGDTQYF.

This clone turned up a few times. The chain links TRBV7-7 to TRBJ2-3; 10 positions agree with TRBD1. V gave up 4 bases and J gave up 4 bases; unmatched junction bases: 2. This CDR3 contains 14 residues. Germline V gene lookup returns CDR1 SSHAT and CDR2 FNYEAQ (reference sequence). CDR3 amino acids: CASSSGQGPDTQYF. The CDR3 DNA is TGTGCCAGCAGCTCGGGACAGGGGCCAGATACGCAGTATTTT.

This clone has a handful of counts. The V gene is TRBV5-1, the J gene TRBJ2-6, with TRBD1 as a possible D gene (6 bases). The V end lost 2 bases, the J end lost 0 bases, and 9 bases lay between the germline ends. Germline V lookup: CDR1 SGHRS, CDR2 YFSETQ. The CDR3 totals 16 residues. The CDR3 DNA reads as TGCGCCAGCAGCTTCGCAGGGGTCTCTGGGGCCAACGTCCTGACTTTC. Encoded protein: CASSFAGVSGANVLTF.

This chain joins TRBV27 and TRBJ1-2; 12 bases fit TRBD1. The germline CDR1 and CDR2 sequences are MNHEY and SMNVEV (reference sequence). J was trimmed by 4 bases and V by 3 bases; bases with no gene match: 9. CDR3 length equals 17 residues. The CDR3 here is CASSFLIGTGGSYGYTF. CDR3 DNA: TGTGCCAGCAGTTTTCTTATCGGGACAGGGGGCAGCTATGGCTACACCTTC.

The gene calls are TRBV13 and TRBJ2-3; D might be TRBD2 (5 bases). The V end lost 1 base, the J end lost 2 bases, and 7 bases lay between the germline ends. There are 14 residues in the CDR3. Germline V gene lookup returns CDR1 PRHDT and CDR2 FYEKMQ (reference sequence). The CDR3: CASSLVSVTDTQYF. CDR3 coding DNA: TGTGCCAGCAGCTTAGTTAGCGTCACAGATACGCAGTATTTT.

CDR3 coding DNA: TGCAGCGTAGTGAAAGGACAGTACAATGAGCAGTTCTTC. Protein product: CSVVKGQYNEQFF. The V call is TRBV29-1, the J call TRBJ2-1, with D maybe TRBD1 (6 bases). Looked up from germline, CDR1 is SQVTM and CDR2 is ANQGSEA. V was cut by 6 bases and J by 4 bases, with 13 bases left in between. CDR3 length: 13 residues.

The CDR3: CASSQAGGSSYNEQFF. CDR3 nucleotide sequence: TGTGCCAGCAGCCAAGCAGGCGGGAGCTCCTACAATGAGCAGTTCTTC. This rearrangement joins TRBV3-1 (or the pseudogene TRBV3-2) to TRBJ2-1; the match to TRBD2 covers 7 bases. Germline lookup yields CDR1 LGHDT and CDR2 YNNKEL (reference sequence). This CDR3 spans 16 amino acids. V trimming: 1 base; J trimming: 0 bases; junction bases outside the gene matches: 3.

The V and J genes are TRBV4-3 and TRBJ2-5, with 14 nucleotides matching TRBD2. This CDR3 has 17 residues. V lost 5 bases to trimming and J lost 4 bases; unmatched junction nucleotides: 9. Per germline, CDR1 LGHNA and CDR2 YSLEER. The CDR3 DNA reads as TGCGCCAGCAGCGCTCGGGGACTAGCGGGAGAAGGAGAGACCCAGTACTTC. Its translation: CASSARGLAGEGETQYF.

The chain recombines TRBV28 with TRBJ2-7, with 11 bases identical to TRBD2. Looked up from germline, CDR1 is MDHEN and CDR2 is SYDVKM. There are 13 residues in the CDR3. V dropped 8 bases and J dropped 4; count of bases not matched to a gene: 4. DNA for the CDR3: TGTGCCAGCGAGGCTAGCGGGAGGTACGAGCAGTACTTC. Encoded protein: CASEASGRYEQYF. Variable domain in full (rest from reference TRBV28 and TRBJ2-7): DVKVTQSSRYLVKRTGEKVFLECVQDMDHENMFWYRQDPGLGLRLIYFSYDVKMKEKGDIPEGYSVSREKKERFSLILESASTNQTSMYLCASEASGRYEQYFGPGTRLTVT.

DNA of the CDR3: TGTGCCAGCAACCCGGGGGGCGGGGAGACCCAGTACTTC. Protein: CASNPGGGETQYF. The genes are TRBV9 and TRBJ2-5; maybe TRBD2 (7 bases). CDR3 size: 13 residues. The germline V gene has CDR1 SGDLS and CDR2 YYNGEE. With 6 bases removed from V and 5 bases from J, the gap between germline ends came to 14 bases.

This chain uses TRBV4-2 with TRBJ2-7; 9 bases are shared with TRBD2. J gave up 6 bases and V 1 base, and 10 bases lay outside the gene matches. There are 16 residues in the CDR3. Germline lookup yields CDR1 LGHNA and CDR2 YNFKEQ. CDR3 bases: TGTGCCAGCAGCCAAGCTCTAGCGGGACTATCGTCCGAGCAGTACTTC. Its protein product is CASSQALAGLSSEQYF.

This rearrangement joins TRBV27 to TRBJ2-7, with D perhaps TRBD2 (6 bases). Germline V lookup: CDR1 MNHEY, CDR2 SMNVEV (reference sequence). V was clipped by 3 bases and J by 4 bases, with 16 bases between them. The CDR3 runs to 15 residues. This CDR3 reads CASSFVRERLYEQYF. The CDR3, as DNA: TGTGCCAGCAGTTTTGTTCGGGAGAGGCTGTACGAGCAGTACTTC.

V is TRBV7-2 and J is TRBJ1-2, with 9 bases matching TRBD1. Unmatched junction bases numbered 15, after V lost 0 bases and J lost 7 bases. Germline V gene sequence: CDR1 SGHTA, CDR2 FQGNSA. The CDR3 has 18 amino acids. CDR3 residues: CASSLALRGTGIGGGYTF. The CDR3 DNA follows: TGTGCCAGCAGCTTAGCCCTCCGGGGGACAGGGATTGGTGGTGGCTACACCTTC.

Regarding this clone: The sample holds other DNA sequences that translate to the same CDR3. CDR3 loop: CASSVGLASYNEQFF. The DNA for the CDR3 is TGTGCCAGCAGCGTAGGCCTAGCGTCATACAATGAGCAGTTCTTC. V gene TRBV9 combines with J gene TRBJ2-1; tentatively, D is TRBD2 (6 bases). Trimming took 0 bases from V and 4 from J, leaving 11 bases between them. The germline V gene has CDR1 SGDLS and CDR2 YYNGEE. This CDR3 comprises 15 residues.